This is a list of T cell receptor beta chains from one sample in a study of OX40 agonist ivuxolimab in advanced cancers. The repertoire was sequenced with immunoSEQ multiplex PCR; TCRdb's copy has only in-frame clones and lacks some. This sample has approximately 50,000 clones; around 94% occur once, and the top ten carry approximately 11%. The material sequenced was CD4+ or CD8+ T cells sorted from blood, taken in a trial of the OX40 agonist ivuxolimab. Source of these receptors: an adult with an advanced solid tumor such as melanoma, head and neck, liver or kidney cancer. Each CDR3 is given without its conserved first and last residue. Each record gives: D gene, V gene, J gene, CDR3 protein. D genes are given only for firm matches.

d_gene: -; v_gene: TRBV14; j_gene: TRBJ1-4; CDR3aa: ASSQDEGITEKLF
d_gene: TRBD2; v_gene: TRBV30; j_gene: TRBJ2-3; CDR3aa: AWSDSGGSTDTQY
d_gene: -; v_gene: TRBV6-7; j_gene: TRBJ2-7; CDR3aa: ASSCCAEGFHEQY
d_gene: TRBD1; v_gene: TRBV7-9; j_gene: TRBJ1-5; CDR3aa: ASSSDRGNQPQH
d_gene: -; v_gene: TRBV4-1; j_gene: TRBJ1-1; CDR3aa: ASSQGWGANTEAF
d_gene: -; v_gene: TRBV7-9; j_gene: TRBJ2-7; CDR3aa: ASSLGGLYEQY
d_gene: TRBD1; v_gene: TRBV19; j_gene: TRBJ2-7; CDR3aa: ASSHRGLYEQY
d_gene: TRBD2; v_gene: TRBV13; j_gene: TRBJ2-3; CDR3aa: ASSSRTSGRFTDTQY
d_gene: -; v_gene: TRBV27; j_gene: TRBJ1-5; CDR3aa: ASSPGQQNQPQH
d_gene: -; v_gene: TRBV7-9; j_gene: TRBJ1-5; CDR3aa: ASSNSNQPQH
d_gene: TRBD1; v_gene: TRBV9; j_gene: TRBJ1-5; CDR3aa: ASSPSGQGRPQH
d_gene: -; v_gene: TRBV11-2; j_gene: TRBJ2-2; CDR3aa: ASSLSGSTGELF
d_gene: -; v_gene: TRBV5-1; j_gene: TRBJ2-3; CDR3aa: ASSLKQFTDTQY